These T cell receptor beta chains were read from a single sample in a study of beta chain features in type 1 diabetes. Only in-frame clones appear in the TCRdb table, and some are missing; sequencing was by immunoSEQ multiplex PCR. The table lists 300,000 to 400,000 clones, less than 10% of them singletons, with less than 0.5% in the top ten. The sample was central memory CD4+ T cells from blood. All receptors come from a woman between 18 and 29 years old in good health. Both conserved end residues are trimmed from each CDR3. D genes are given only for firm matches. Some rows mark clone size as missing; the rest say once, few, many or name a class of expanded clone.

j_call: TRBJ1-2
clone_size: many
v_call: TRBV28
d_call: -
cdr3_aa: ASAPWTSNYGYT

j_call: TRBJ2-1
clone_size: few
v_call: TRBV10-3
d_call: -
cdr3_aa: AISDQGYNEQF

j_call: TRBJ2-1
clone_size: many
v_call: TRBV5-1
d_call: -
cdr3_aa: ASSLAPPGDEQF

j_call: TRBJ2-1
clone_size: many
v_call: TRBV10-3
d_call: -
cdr3_aa: AIREESFEQF

j_call: TRBJ2-5
clone_size: -
v_call: TRBV18
d_call: -
cdr3_aa: ASSGTTRETQY

j_call: TRBJ2-3
clone_size: -
v_call: TRBV18
d_call: -
cdr3_aa: ASSPPSAVTQY

j_call: TRBJ2-5
clone_size: few
v_call: TRBV7-9
d_call: -
cdr3_aa: ASSPPGTRRETQY

j_call: TRBJ2-7
clone_size: -
v_call: TRBV19
d_call: -
cdr3_aa: ASSAEPGPPYEQY

j_call: TRBJ2-1
clone_size: few
v_call: TRBV11-1
d_call: -
cdr3_aa: ASSLFWDNEQF

j_call: TRBJ2-1
clone_size: -
v_call: TRBV5-6
d_call: -
cdr3_aa: ASSLSSEQF

j_call: TRBJ2-1
clone_size: -
v_call: TRBV9
d_call: -
cdr3_aa: ASSVDSWPSEQF

j_call: TRBJ1-2
clone_size: -
v_call: TRBV5-5
d_call: -
cdr3_aa: ASSRTGGSADFYGYT

j_call: TRBJ1-2
clone_size: few
v_call: TRBV7-8
d_call: TRBD1
cdr3_aa: ASSRKDRGQLNYGYT

j_call: TRBJ2-7
clone_size: -
v_call: TRBV27
d_call: -
cdr3_aa: ASSIPGRGEQY

j_call: TRBJ1-1
clone_size: -
v_call: TRBV2
d_call: -
cdr3_aa: ASSEAQALRAEAF

j_call: TRBJ1-5
clone_size: many
v_call: TRBV27
d_call: -
cdr3_aa: ASSRRREGGQPQH

j_call: TRBJ2-6
clone_size: few
v_call: TRBV6-5
d_call: -
cdr3_aa: ASRSQGSGANVLT

j_call: TRBJ1-1
clone_size: few
v_call: TRBV7-2
d_call: -
cdr3_aa: ASTAGLMNTEAF

j_call: TRBJ1-2
clone_size: -
v_call: TRBV28
d_call: -
cdr3_aa: ASRPQVFGNGYT

j_call: TRBJ2-1
clone_size: few
v_call: TRBV25-1
d_call: -
cdr3_aa: ASSEFVWERGGLNEQF

j_call: TRBJ2-7
clone_size: -
v_call: TRBV13
d_call: TRBD2
cdr3_aa: ASSLEASGSYEQY

j_call: TRBJ2-5
clone_size: -
v_call: TRBV28
d_call: -
cdr3_aa: ATLSREKTRETQY

j_call: TRBJ2-1
clone_size: few
v_call: TRBV7-3
d_call: -
cdr3_aa: ASSLTCWRDYCNEQF

j_call: TRBJ2-7
clone_size: few
v_call: TRBV19
d_call: TRBD2
cdr3_aa: ASSKRSASGTPYEQY

j_call: TRBJ2-7
clone_size: -
v_call: TRBV7-9
d_call: TRBD1
cdr3_aa: ASSSTGLRYEQY

j_call: TRBJ2-3
clone_size: -
v_call: TRBV28
d_call: -
cdr3_aa: ASTSGSLRFLDTQY

j_call: TRBJ2-1
clone_size: -
v_call: TRBV7-2
d_call: TRBD2
cdr3_aa: ASRLAGGGDEQF

j_call: TRBJ1-4
clone_size: -
v_call: TRBV2
d_call: -
cdr3_aa: ATRGEINEKLF

j_call: TRBJ2-1
clone_size: many
v_call: TRBV7-2
d_call: TRBD2
cdr3_aa: ASRTSGRRDEQF

j_call: TRBJ2-1
clone_size: many
v_call: TRBV5-4
d_call: TRBD2
cdr3_aa: AGSGSNYNEQF

j_call: TRBJ1-2
clone_size: few
v_call: TRBV7-8
d_call: -
cdr3_aa: ASSLAWNRADYGYT

j_call: TRBJ2-5
clone_size: few
v_call: TRBV29-1
d_call: TRBD1
cdr3_aa: SVETGGRETQY

j_call: TRBJ1-1
clone_size: few
v_call: TRBV6-1
d_call: TRBD1
cdr3_aa: ASRDRETEAF

j_call: TRBJ1-3
clone_size: few
v_call: TRBV13
d_call: -
cdr3_aa: ASSSGRNSGNTIY

j_call: TRBJ2-7
clone_size: -
v_call: TRBV4-2
d_call: TRBD1
cdr3_aa: ASSHAGQEYEQY

j_call: TRBJ2-2
clone_size: -
v_call: TRBV7-9
d_call: TRBD2
cdr3_aa: ASRRDGLAGVSGELF

j_call: TRBJ2-4
clone_size: many
v_call: TRBV28
d_call: -
cdr3_aa: ASSPQGAKNIQY

j_call: TRBJ2-7
clone_size: -
v_call: TRBV5-6
d_call: -
cdr3_aa: ASSLGQKYEQY

j_call: TRBJ2-1
clone_size: few
v_call: TRBV2
d_call: TRBD2
cdr3_aa: ASSQGLAGVQEQF

j_call: TRBJ1-1
clone_size: many
v_call: TRBV19
d_call: -
cdr3_aa: ASNGNTEAF

j_call: TRBJ1-2
clone_size: -
v_call: TRBV28
d_call: TRBD1
cdr3_aa: ASRPGQGYGYT

j_call: TRBJ2-7
clone_size: few
v_call: TRBV27
d_call: -
cdr3_aa: ASSLPYEQY

j_call: TRBJ2-5
clone_size: few
v_call: TRBV28
d_call: -
cdr3_aa: ASSLRGAGETQY

j_call: TRBJ2-5
clone_size: few
v_call: TRBV6-5
d_call: -
cdr3_aa: ASSPRLVETQY

j_call: TRBJ2-5
clone_size: many
v_call: TRBV5-4
d_call: TRBD2
cdr3_aa: ASSWGGNQETQY

j_call: TRBJ1-1
clone_size: few
v_call: TRBV18
d_call: TRBD1
cdr3_aa: ASSAGQGVTNTEAF

j_call: TRBJ2-7
clone_size: -
v_call: TRBV2
d_call: -
cdr3_aa: ASSAYRPSEQY

j_call: TRBJ2-7
clone_size: many
v_call: TRBV15
d_call: -
cdr3_aa: ATRSGHGYEQY

j_call: TRBJ2-7
clone_size: few
v_call: TRBV14
d_call: -
cdr3_aa: ASSQGRNAYEQY

j_call: TRBJ2-7
clone_size: -
v_call: TRBV6-6
d_call: -
cdr3_aa: ASTTTEGVEQY

j_call: TRBJ2-3
clone_size: few
v_call: TRBV4-2
d_call: -
cdr3_aa: ASSGGTAEGTDTQY

j_call: TRBJ2-7
clone_size: few
v_call: TRBV29-1
d_call: -
cdr3_aa: SVAGTPSYEQY

j_call: TRBJ1-1
clone_size: few
v_call: TRBV4-3
d_call: -
cdr3_aa: ASSQDFLTDYTEAF

j_call: TRBJ2-7
clone_size: many
v_call: TRBV20-1
d_call: -
cdr3_aa: SVPSSYEQY

j_call: TRBJ1-2
clone_size: many
v_call: TRBV28
d_call: -
cdr3_aa: ASSLVAGDYGYT

j_call: TRBJ2-1
clone_size: few
v_call: TRBV6-6
d_call: TRBD1
cdr3_aa: ASSGTGGSYNEQF

j_call: TRBJ2-7
clone_size: few
v_call: TRBV5-4
d_call: -
cdr3_aa: ASSTDGTDLY